The 8 T cell receptor beta chains below come from one sample, sequenced in a study of glioma-infiltrating T cells. TCR alpha and beta CDR3 regions were amplified from RNA using iRepertoire nested multiplex PCR. TCRdb reprocessed the multiplex PCR reads with MiXCR, giving one entry per CDR3 protein. Here the sample spans about 410,000 distinct CDR3 sequences, more than 35% being singletons. The sequenced material came from glioma tissue, nonneoplastic brain tissue, or PBMCs (not recorded which). Every receptor here comes from a human donor with low-grade glioma or glioblastoma, undergoing nonglioma brain surgery, or in good health (not recorded which).

This chain connects TRBV12-3 or TRBV12-4 to TRBJ2-7, with unresolved D. The CDR3 totals 11 residues. Trimming shortened V by 7 bases and J by 2 bases, and 6 bases separated the two germline ends. The CDR3 here is CASMATYEQYF. In DNA, the CDR3 is TGTGCCAGCATGGCGACCTACGAGCAGTACTTC.

Concerning this clonotype itself: A much larger clone differs by one base, so this may be a read error. The rearrangement uses TRBV4-1 and TRBJ2-1, with TRBD2 identical over 7 bases. The CDR3 covers 17 residues. Germline CDR1 MGHRA, CDR2 YSYEKL. V shed 1 base, J shed 3 bases, and the junction held 9 bases outside the gene matches. CDR3 protein: CASSQALADAGYNEQFF. The CDR3, as DNA: TGCGCCAGCAGCCAAGCGCTAGCGGACGCGGGCTACAATGAGCAGTTCTTC.

This chain links TRBV18 with TRBJ1-2; D remains ambiguous. Germline V CDR1 and CDR2: KGHSH, LQKENI. The ends were cut back, 6 bases at V and 2 bases at J, with 10 bases in the middle. There are 13 residues in the CDR3. The CDR3 DNA reads TGTGCCAGCTCCGTAGAACAGAACTATGGCTACACCTTC. Its translation: CASSVEQNYGYTF.

On this clonotype itself: A read error may produce the germline difference seen at one junction end. V usage is TRBV6-5 and J usage is TRBJ1-1; D not resolved. The CDR3 runs to 14 residues. Per the germline V gene, CDR1 is MNHEY and CDR2 is SVGAGI. The chain's CDR3 is CAGSYGTRYTEAFF. The CDR3 bases are TGTGCCGGCAGTTACGGAACTAGGTATACTGAAGCTTTCTTT.

This clonotype was observed many times. One end of the junction does not line up with germline, which may come from a read error. The chain links TRBV28 to TRBJ2-3; D uncertain. The germline gives CDR1 MDHEN, CDR2 SYDVKM. The CDR3 loop spans 13 amino acids. This CDR3 reads CASSRVSTDAQYF. The DNA of the CDR3 is TGTGCCAGCAGTCGGGTTAGCACAGATGCGCAGTATTTT.

V and J are TRBV4-1 and TRBJ1-3, with 9 nucleotides matching TRBD1. The V and J ends lost 5 bases and 1 base, in that order; junction bases with no gene match: 3. In germline, CDR1 is MGHRA, CDR2 YSYEKL. The CDR3 spans 15 residues. The CDR3 sequence is CASSLQGASGNTIYF. The CDR3 bases are TGCGCCAGCAGCTTACAGGGGGCTTCTGGAAACACCATATATTTT.

This clonotype was seen only once. The J gene is TRBJ2-5, the V gene TRBV5-4; D is ambiguous. V shed 4 bases and J shed 1 base, with 14 bases lying between them. CDR1 and CDR2 from the germline V gene are SGHNT and YYREEE (reference sequence). This CDR3 is 15 amino acids long. CDR3 coding DNA: TGTGCCAGCAGCCTGGGTGCCTGGGGCCAAGAGACCCAGTACTTC. Protein: CASSLGAWGQETQYF.

This clonotype turned up a few times. The V and J genes are TRBV20-1 and TRBJ2-7, with no clear D. V was shortened by 3 bases and J by 1 base, with 13 bases between the two germline ends. This CDR3 is 14 amino acids long. The germline gives CDR1 DFQATT, CDR2 SNEGSKA (reference sequence). Written as DNA, the CDR3 is TGCAGTGCTAGTCGCCCGGGTCAATCCTACGAGCAGTACTTC. This translates into CSASRPGQSYEQYF.